This entry lists 3 T cell receptor beta chains sequenced from one sample in a study of cytomegalovirus exposure and HLA in healthy donors. TCRdb keeps only in-frame clones here, not all; method: immunoSEQ multiplex PCR. The data show about 160,000 clones, approximately 90% seen once. The source material was PBMCs. These TCRs come from a man aged 18-30 years in good health and CMV-seronegative.

The chain joins TRBV15 to TRBJ1-5; 7 bases map to TRBD1. The length of the CDR3 is 17 residues. Unmatched junction bases numbered 5, after V lost 0 bases and J lost 0 bases. Germline V gene sequence: CDR1 LNHNV, CDR2 YYDKDF (reference sequence). The CDR3 reads CATSRDRGTDSNQPQHF. The DNA of the CDR3 is TGTGCCACCAGCAGAGATCGCGGGACAGATAGCAATCAGCCCCAGCATTTT.

The chain uses TRBV29-1 and TRBJ1-1, with no clear D. Per the germline V gene, CDR1 is SQVTM and CDR2 is ANQGSEA. This CDR3 region has 13 residues. Trimming took 0 bases from V and 0 from J, leaving 5 bases between them. The CDR3 bases are TGCAGCGTTGAAGACTGGCTGAACACTGAAGCTTTCTTT. It encodes CSVEDWLNTEAFF.

The chain combines TRBV6-1 with TRBJ1-4, with D possibly TRBD1 on 5 matching bases. Trimming left V 11 bases short and J 12 bases short, with 13 bases between. The CDR3 is made up of 10 amino acids. CDR1 and CDR2 (germline): MNHNS, SASEGT. The CDR3 is CAAGVLELFF. The CDR3 DNA follows: TGTGCCGCGGGGGTATTGGAACTGTTTTTT.